The subject of this entry is one T cell receptor beta chain. The data were produced by immunoSEQ multiplex PCR, yet TCRdb's version contains in-frame clones alone and is incomplete. The sample comprises approximately 76,000 clones, approximately 95% of which are singletons, and 2% to 2.5% rests with the top ten. The CDR3 runs to 14 residues. Germline V lookup: CDR1 SGHNT, CDR2 YENEEA. Trimming removed 2 bases at V and 2 bases at J, with 9 bases between. This specimen comes from a study of cytomegalovirus exposure and HLA in healthy donors. Sequences were obtained from PBMCs. The chain recombines TRBV11-3 with TRBJ2-5; D gene ambiguous. The clonotype comes from a woman aged 18-29 years in good health and CMV-seronegative. In DNA form, the CDR3 reads TGTGCCAGCAGCTTACTTTCGGGTCAAGAGACCCAGTACTTC. Protein sequence: CASSLLSGQETQYF.